This entry lists 5 T cell receptor beta chains sequenced from one sample in a study of blood T cell repertoires in COVID-19. Some clones are missing from TCRdb's copy, which holds only in-frame ones; the method was immunoSEQ multiplex PCR. The table records about 190,000 clones, 80% to 90% of them present only once. Sequencing was performed on peripheral blood. The receptors stem from a man aged 30 to 45 with acute or convalescent COVID-19.

As for this clone: At one end, the junction sequence differs from germline, possibly due to a read error. V is TRBV5-5 and J is TRBJ2-7; 12 bases agree with TRBD1. Looked up from germline, CDR1 is SGHKS and CDR2 is YYEKEE (reference sequence). The CDR3 spans 13 residues. The CDR3 reads CASTLGTGGVQYF. CDR3 coding DNA: TGTGCCAGCACCTTGGGGACAGGGGGCGTCCAGTACTTC.

This clone was seen just once. The chain employs TRBV19 and TRBJ2-3, with 11 bases that match TRBD2. V trimming: 3 bases; J trimming: 11 bases; junction bases outside the gene matches: 10. This CDR3 contains 15 residues. CDR1 is LNHDA, CDR2 SQIVND, per germline (reference sequence). The CDR3 loop reads CASSMGTSGSLQQYF. CDR3 bases: TGTGCCAGTAGTATGGGGACTAGCGGTTCCTTACAGCAGTATTTT.

This clone appeared many times. The gene calls are TRBV19 and TRBJ2-1, with D possibly matching TRBD2 (6 bases). V lost 4 bases and J 13 bases, leaving 23 bases between the germline ends. The CDR3 loop spans 15 amino acids. Germline CDR1 is LNHDA and CDR2 is SQIVND (reference sequence). The CDR3 sequence: CASSRTGGGLNPQFF. CDR3 nucleotides: TGTGCCAGTAGTAGAACTGGTGGAGGGCTTAACCCCCAGTTCTTC.

In this sample, this clone turned up once. The rearrangement uses TRBV6-5 and TRBJ1-2; D is possibly TRBD1 (6 bases). There are 13 residues in the CDR3. V lost 8 bases to trimming and J lost 0 bases, with 10 bases between them. From germline, CDR1 is MNHEY and CDR2 SVGAGI. This CDR3 reads CASRDTPNYGYTF. CDR3 sequence (DNA): TGTGCCAGCCGGGACACCCCTAACTATGGCTACACCTTC.

This chain links TRBV18 with TRBJ1-1, with a weak D call TRBD1 (5 bases). Deletions cut 3 bases from V and 1 base from J, with 6 bases between. CDR1 and CDR2 from the germline V gene are KGHSH and LQKENI. The CDR3 covers 13 residues. The CDR3 DNA reads as TGTGCCAGCTCACCTCAGGGGAACACTGAAGCTTTCTTT. It specifies CASSPQGNTEAFF.